The present T cell receptor beta chain was sequenced within a study of early T cells in non-severe SARS-CoV-2 infection. Study in general: Whole-blood bulk RNA, unsorted, was sequenced, and chains were unpaired.

This clonotype was counted a few times. This CDR3 spans 12 amino acids. Germline lookup yields CDR1 DFQATT and CDR2 SNEGSKA (reference sequence). The V segment lost 5 bases and the J segment 5 bases; nucleotides outside the gene matches: 5. A single record per CDR3 protein comes from TCRdb applying MiXCR to the 5' RACE reads. The profile shows tens of thousands of distinct CDR3 sequences, 10% to 13% of them singletons. The chain links TRBV20-1 to TRBJ1-1; 7 positions agree with TRBD1. The clonotype comes from an adult who was a healthcare worker with PCR-confirmed SARS-CoV-2 infection or an uninfected control (not recorded which). Sample: whole blood. CDR3 sequence: CSASGGRTEAFF. CDR3 DNA: TGCAGTGCTTCAGGGGGGAGGACTGAAGCTTTCTTT.